Shown below are 17 T cell receptor beta chains from a single sample sequenced in a study of early T cells in non-severe SARS-CoV-2 infection. TCRdb called the 5' RACE reads again in MiXCR, with one record for every CDR3 protein. The sample comprises some 40,000 distinct CDR3 sequences, over 3.5% of which are singletons, and around 4.9% rests with the top ten. The sequencing input was whole blood. The receptors originated from an adult who was a healthcare worker with PCR-confirmed SARS-CoV-2 infection or an uninfected control (not recorded which).

This clonotype was counted ten times or more. The rearrangement uses TRBV4-1 and TRBJ1-5, with unresolved D. The germline V gene has CDR1 MGHRA and CDR2 YSYEKL. CDR3 length: 17 amino acids. V was clipped by 1 base and J by 1 base, with 14 bases between them. This chain's CDR3 is CASSQVDMGLSNQPQHF. Here the CDR3 DNA reads TGCGCCAGCAGCCAAGTTGATATGGGTTTAAGCAATCAGCCCCAGCATTTT.

There are many counts of this clonotype. V gene TRBV15 combines with J gene TRBJ2-5; TRBD1 agrees at 8 bases. The germline CDR1 and CDR2 sequences are LNHNV and YYDKDF (reference sequence). The CDR3 consists of 15 residues. Trimming at V came to 2 bases and at J to 5 bases, leaving 7 bases not matched to a gene. The CDR3 sequence: CATSRPTGGQETQYF. Here the CDR3 DNA reads TGTGCCACCAGCAGACCTACAGGGGGGCAGGAGACCCAGTACTTC.

This clonotype was seen only a few times. The V and J genes are TRBV27 and TRBJ2-7; weak D call: TRBD2 (6 bases). With 7 bases removed from V and 6 bases from J, the gap between germline ends came to 16 bases. This CDR3 comprises 13 residues. Germline V lookup: CDR1 MNHEY, CDR2 SMNVEV (reference sequence). The DNA of the CDR3 is TGTGCCAGCAAGCGGCGGGATTGGCCCGAGCAGTACTTC. It specifies CASKRRDWPEQYF.

The chain uses TRBV6-2 or TRBV6-3 and TRBJ1-2, with D hard to call. The CDR3 covers 11 residues. Germline-derived CDR1 and CDR2 are MNHEY and SVGEGT. V gave up 5 bases and J gave up 2 bases, with 3 bases separating them. This chain's CDR3 is CASSRNYGYTF. For the CDR3, the DNA is TGTGCCAGCAGTCGGAACTATGGCTACACCTTC.

The table lists this clonotype with many counts. The V and J genes are TRBV10-2 and TRBJ1-3; D unresolved. With 0 bases removed from V and 0 bases from J, the gap between germline ends came to 12 bases. The CDR3 is 17 residues long. Germline loops: CDR1 WSHSY, CDR2 SAAADI. Here the CDR3 reads CASSESATGSSGNTIYF. DNA for the CDR3: TGCGCCAGCAGTGAGTCAGCGACGGGCAGCTCTGGAAACACCATATATTTT.

The chain employs TRBV12-3 or TRBV12-4 and TRBJ1-5, with D uncertain. This CDR3 comprises 14 residues. Between the trimmed V and J ends, which lost 3 bases and 4 bases, there was a span of 10 bases. The CDR3 coding sequence is TGTGCCAGCAGTTTCGTTAGCGGAAATCAGCCCCAGCATTTT. Encoded protein: CASSFVSGNQPQHF.

The chain links TRBV29-1 to TRBJ2-3; D remains unclear. The V end was cut by 4 bases, the J end by 4 bases, with 6 bases between. The CDR3 loop spans 11 amino acids. Germline lookup yields CDR1 SQVTM and CDR2 ANQGSEA. The CDR3 reads CSVVLADTQYF. CDR3 nucleotide sequence: TGCAGCGTTGTTTTAGCAGATACGCAGTATTTT.

In this sample, this clonotype turned up once. The V gene is TRBV29-1, the J gene TRBJ1-3; tentative D call: TRBD1 (6 bases). The germline V gene encodes CDR1 SQVTM and CDR2 ANQGSEA. The CDR3 spans 13 residues. Trimming stripped 3 bases from V and 4 bases from J, with 10 bases between. The CDR3 spells CSVDQGLGNTIYF. Written as DNA, the CDR3 is TGCAGCGTTGATCAGGGGCTCGGAAACACCATATATTTT.

This clonotype was picked up a small number of times. The chain links TRBV7-9 to TRBJ2-7, with TRBD1 as a possible D gene (5 bases). Germline CDR1 SEHNR, CDR2 FQNEAQ (reference sequence). Trimming pared 2 bases from V and 3 bases from J, leaving 11 bases between. The CDR3 sequence is 14 residues long. The CDR3 region has the DNA TGTGCCAGCAGCTTACCAAACAGGAACTACGAGCAGTACTTC. It translates to CASSLPNRNYEQYF. Supplemented by reference TRBV7-9 and TRBJ2-7, the full variable domain reads DTGVSQNPRHKITKRGQNVTFRCDPISEHNRLYWYRQTLGQGPEFLTYFQNEAQLEKSRLLSDRFSAERPKGSFSTLEIQRTEQGDSAMYLCASSLPNRNYEQYFGPGTRLTVT.

The chain employs TRBV18 and TRBJ1-1; no reliable D call. The CDR3 sequence is 13 residues long. V lost 1 base and J lost 1, with 4 bases in between. Per germline, CDR1 KGHSH and CDR2 LQKENI. The CDR3 DNA sequence: TGTGCCAGCTCACCACAGCCGAACACTGAAGCTTTCTTT. The encoded protein is CASSPQPNTEAFF.

This clonotype was picked up many times. V gene TRBV9 combines with J gene TRBJ1-6; no definite D call. Between the trimmed V and J ends, which lost 2 bases and 7 bases, there was a span of 10 bases. There are 14 residues in the CDR3. Germline CDR1 reads SGDLS; CDR2 reads YYNGEE. The CDR3 is CASSVGGSNSPLHF. Written as DNA, the CDR3 is TGTGCCAGCAGCGTTGGAGGGAGCAATTCACCCCTCCACTTT.

The chain uses TRBV29-1 and TRBJ2-1, with 11 positions matching TRBD2. CDR1 is SQVTM and CDR2 is ANQGSEA in the germline V gene. The CDR3 covers 12 residues. J was trimmed by 10 bases and V by 5 bases; bases with no gene match: 4. CDR3 amino acids: CSVFSGGAEQFF. CDR3 nucleotide sequence: TGCAGCGTTTTTAGCGGGGGGGCGGAGCAGTTCTTC.

This rearrangement joins TRBV20-1 to TRBJ1-1; D is undetermined. Germline CDR1 and CDR2: DFQATT and SNEGSKA (reference sequence). This CDR3 comprises 10 residues. The germline V and J ends were trimmed by 6 bases and 4 bases, with 6 bases remaining between them. The CDR3 is CSAPSTEAFF. In DNA form, the CDR3 reads TGCAGTGCCCCTAGCACTGAAGCTTTCTTT.

This clonotype has ten or more counts. The V call is TRBV9, the J call TRBJ2-7; 7 nucleotides agree with TRBD1. J gave up 0 bases and V 3 bases, and 9 bases lay outside the gene matches. The CDR3 extends over 16 amino acids. The germline V gene has CDR1 SGDLS and CDR2 YYNGEE. The CDR3 DNA follows: TGTGCCAGCAGCGAGGGGACAGCTTCTTCCTCCTACGAGCAGTACTTC. As protein: CASSEGTASSSYEQYF.

The J gene is TRBJ2-7, the V gene TRBV29-1; a weak D match, TRBD2 (5 bases). Trimming shortened V by 4 bases and J by 3 bases, and 13 bases separated the two germline ends. The CDR3 consists of 13 residues. The germline CDR1 and CDR2 sequences are SQVTM and ANQGSEA. The CDR3 bases are TGCAGCGTTGCGGCAGGACTCCTCTACGAGCAGTACTTC. The encoded protein is CSVAAGLLYEQYF.

The rearrangement joins TRBV4-2 to TRBJ1-6, with D possibly matching TRBD1 (6 bases). This CDR3 has 15 amino acids. CDR1 LGHNA and CDR2 YNFKEQ come from the germline V gene. V gave up 4 bases and J gave up 10 bases, with 17 bases separating them. The CDR3 is CASSREEPGASPLHF. Here the CDR3 DNA reads TGTGCCAGCAGCCGAGAAGAACCAGGGGCATCACCCCTCCACTTT.

As regards this clonotype: This may come from a read error, since a much larger clone is one base off. The CDR3 does not end in the conserved phenylalanine or tryptophan, so this is likely a read error. This rearrangement joins TRBV5-6 to TRBJ1-2; 12 bases are a match to TRBD1. The length of the CDR3 is 17 residues. V shed 4 bases and J 5 bases; nucleotides not matched to a gene: 12. The germline CDR1 and CDR2 sequences are SGHDT and YYEEEE. The CDR3 loop is CASSPLGRDRGLYGYTY. The CDR3 coding sequence is TGTGCCAGCAGCCCCCTAGGGCGGGACAGGGGGCTGTATGGCTACACCTAC.